Listed below are T cell receptor beta chains from one sample, sequenced in a study of blood T cell repertoires in COVID-19. Repertoires were generated with immunoSEQ multiplex PCR, while TCRdb's copy carries only in-frame clones and drops some. The profile shows approximately 260,000 clones, 70% to 90% of them singletons. Sequencing was carried out using peripheral blood. These receptors were taken from a woman in her 70s with acute or convalescent COVID-19. Both conserved end residues are part of each CDR3. A D gene is named only where the DNA matches it firmly. Some rows have no size entry. The others give once, few or many, or a class for an expanded clone.

TGTGCCAGCAGCTTGCGAAGCGGGGGAAAACTGTTTTTT CASSLRSGGKLFF TRBJ1-4 - TRBV5-6 -
TGTGCCAGCAGTGAAGGAGGACAGGGCGGGATGCCCCAGCATTTT CASSEGGQGGMPQHF TRBJ1-5 - TRBV6-1 TRBD1
TGTGCCAGCAGTCACCGGGGACAGAGCTCCTACGAGCAGTACTTC CASSHRGQSSYEQYF TRBJ2-7 - TRBV6-2/TRBV6-3 TRBD1
TGCAGTGCTAGTCTTAGCGGGGTTATGCAGTTCTTC CSASLSGVMQFF TRBJ2-1 - TRBV20-1 TRBD2
TGTGCCAGCAGGCGACTAGCGGGGGGGCCCGGGGAGCTGTTTTTT CASRRLAGGPGELFF TRBJ2-2 - TRBV2 TRBD2
TGTGCCAGCAGCGTACGCACCGGGACAGCCGTCTACGAGCAGTACTTC CASSVRTGTAVYEQYF TRBJ2-7 - TRBV9 TRBD1
TGTGCCAGCAGAAAGACGGCGCGGGACTACACCTTC CASRKTARDYTF TRBJ1-2 - TRBV5-6 -
TGCAGCGCCGAGGCCGGGACAGGGAGGGCTTTCTTT CSAEAGTGRAFF TRBJ1-1 - TRBV29-1 TRBD1
TGTGCCAGCAGTTACTCGTCGGCGGGAACCGGAAACACCATATATTTT CASSYSSAGTGNTIYF TRBJ1-3 - TRBV6-5 -
TGTGCCAGTAGGGCGACAGGGGGCAATTTCGACACTGAAGCTTTCTTT CASRATGGNFDTEAFF TRBJ1-1 - TRBV19 TRBD1
TGTGCCAGCAGTATCAGGGGGGATACTGAAGCTTTCTTT CASSIRGDTEAFF TRBJ1-1 - TRBV12-3/TRBV12-4 TRBD1
TGTGCCAGCAGTTACTCGAGAGGAACTCAAGCCATTCAGTACTTC CASSYSRGTQAIQYF TRBJ2-4 once TRBV6-5 -
TGTGCCAGCAGTTCTCTCCAGGCCATCGACACCATATATTTT CASSSLQAIDTIYF TRBJ1-3 - TRBV6-5 -
TGTGCCAGCAGTCGGTCCCGGAGTGAGCAGTTCTTC CASSRSRSEQFF TRBJ2-1 - TRBV6-5 -
TGTGCCAGCAGCAGGACAGGGGGCTTCTCCTATGGCTACACCTTC CASSRTGGFSYGYTF TRBJ1-2 - TRBV7-9 TRBD1
TGCGCCAGCAGCAGAGGACTAGCGGGGGCACCGAACACCGGGGAGCTGTTTTTT CASSRGLAGAPNTGELFF TRBJ2-2 - TRBV5-1 TRBD2
TGTGCCAGCAGCCGCCCCTGGGGGACAGGGACTTTCTATGGCTACACCTTC CASSRPWGTGTFYGYTF TRBJ1-2 - TRBV3-1/TRBV3-2 TRBD1
TGTGCCAGCAGCTTAGATCGGGGGGCTGAAGCTTTCTTT CASSLDRGAEAFF TRBJ1-1 - TRBV11-2 -
TGCAGTGCTGACGGGAGAGGTGGCTACACCTTC CSADGRGGYTF TRBJ1-2 - TRBV20-1 -
TGCGCCAGCACTGGGACTAGCGGGGCTAGCACAGATACGCAGTATTTT CASTGTSGASTDTQYF TRBJ2-3 - TRBV5-1 TRBD2
TGTGCCAGCAGCACAGCTAGCGGGGCAATTCAAGAGACCCAGTACTTC CASSTASGAIQETQYF TRBJ2-5 - TRBV3-1/TRBV3-2 TRBD2
TGTGCCAGCAGTCAAACAGGGTTCGAGCAGTACTTC CASSQTGFEQYF TRBJ2-7 - TRBV3-1/TRBV3-2 -
TGCAGCGTTGACCGGGACAGACCTCAAGAGACCCAGTACTTC CSVDRDRPQETQYF TRBJ2-5 - TRBV29-1 TRBD1
TGTGCCAGCAGAGTCGGCGTGGGGGGGACCGGGGAGCTGTTTTTT CASRVGVGGTGELFF TRBJ2-2 - TRBV5-4 TRBD2
TGTGCCAGCAGCTTCGCGGGTCAAGAGACCCAGTACTTC CASSFAGQETQYF TRBJ2-5 - TRBV7-9 -
TGTGCCAGTCAACAGGGAGGGGTCAATCAGCCCCAGCATTTT CASQQGGVNQPQHF TRBJ1-5 once TRBV6-5 -
TGTGCCAGCAGTTGGGGACAGGGTAATGGCTACACCTTC CASSWGQGNGYTF TRBJ1-2 - TRBV11-2 TRBD1
TGTGCCAGCAGCTCAACCCGGGACACTGAAGCTTTCTTT CASSSTRDTEAFF TRBJ1-1 - TRBV7-3 -
TGTGCCAGCAGTCGGGGGGCGGGTTACGAGCAGTACTTC CASSRGAGYEQYF TRBJ2-7 - TRBV6-5 -
TGTGCCAGCAGCTTGGGCCAGGGTAACATTCAGTACTTC CASSLGQGNIQYF TRBJ2-4 - TRBV5-4 -
TGCAGTGCAAGTCGGGAAGATACGCAGTATTTT CSASREDTQYF TRBJ2-3 - TRBV20-1 -
TGTGCCAGCAGTTACCCACAGGGGAAAGCGGATGGCTACACCTTC CASSYPQGKADGYTF TRBJ1-2 - TRBV6-5 TRBD1
TGTGCCAGCAGAAGAGGGACCTACAATGAGCAGTTCTTC CASRRGTYNEQFF TRBJ2-1 - TRBV27 -
TGCAGTGCTAGTAGTCGGGGGAGAGGCACAGATACGCAGTATTTT CSASSRGRGTDTQYF TRBJ2-3 once TRBV20-1 -
TGTGCTAGTGGTTTGTTCCGGACAGCGAAGAACACTGAAGCTTTCTTT CASGLFRTAKNTEAFF TRBJ1-1 - TRBV12-5 -
TGTGCCAGCAGCCCCCCCGGCAGGGTGGGTGGCTACACCTTC CASSPPGRVGGYTF TRBJ1-2 - TRBV6-2/TRBV6-3 -
TGTGCCAGCAGCCCCCTTGCCGACAGGGGGACCACTGAAGCTTTCTTT CASSPLADRGTTEAFF TRBJ1-1 once TRBV5-5 TRBD1
TGTGCCAGCAGGCCTACAGGGGGCCAACAAGCTTTCTTT CASRPTGGQQAFF TRBJ1-1 - TRBV11-1 TRBD1
TGTGCCACCAGCAGAGATAAGGGAGTCAGTGGCTACACCTTC CATSRDKGVSGYTF TRBJ1-2 once TRBV15 -
TGTGCCAGCAGCTTTGGACAGACCTACGAGCAGTACTTC CASSFGQTYEQYF TRBJ2-7 - TRBV11-2 -
TGTGCCAGCAGCCGCAGTATTAATGAAAAACTGTTTTTT CASSRSINEKLFF TRBJ1-4 - TRBV12-3/TRBV12-4 -